Listed here is a single T cell receptor (beta chain). The antigen remains undetermined. Primers included in the PCR were 60 Vbeta and 13 Jbeta primers. Assay: immunoSEQ multiplex PCR; the TCRdb copy retains only in-frame clones and omits some. This sample has some 100,000 clones, with 62% found just once. The sample is drawn from a study of cytomegalovirus exposure and HLA in healthy donors. Study-wide findings and caveats: In vitro checks showed that three CMV-associated chains really do target CMV antigens.

The donors (healthy individuals) were bone marrow donors. This CDR3 is 14 amino acids long. Germline assignment: CDR1 SGHAT and CDR2 FQNNGV. V lost 7 bases and J lost 2; bases outside the gene matches: 2. This TCR derives from a woman between 25 and 40 years old in good health and CMV-seropositive. The sequencing input was PBMCs. The V and J genes are TRBV11-2 and TRBJ1-3; TRBD1 aligns across 10 bases. The chain's CDR3 is CASTGQGAGNTIYF. The DNA of the CDR3 is TGTGCCAGCACCGGACAGGGGGCTGGAAACACCATATATTTT.